This entry concerns a single T cell receptor beta chain. Participants, about 18 to 90 years old, spanned more than 20 US areas. Cohort assignment relied on participant-reported clinical history. The data are from a study of blood T cell repertoires in COVID-19. Study details: Sample material is recorded as cDNA or gDNA derived from T cells, B-cell-depleted T cells, or PBMCs.

The CDR3 totals 16 residues. Germline V lookup: CDR1 MNHEY, CDR2 SVGAGI. V lost 4 bases, J lost 4 bases, and 8 bases stayed unmatched. Original methodology: Reference gene primers were amplified, and this amplification served to estimate nucleated cell counts. Clones were read by immunoSEQ multiplex PCR, and TCRdb kept only the in-frame ones, dropping some. V and J calls and clone size are as listed in that table; D and trimming were resolved from the DNA. The sample records around 340,000 clones, 80% to 90% being singletons. The TCR originated in a woman between 35 and 50 years old with acute COVID-19. Material for sequencing was PBMCs or T cells enriched from blood (not recorded which). The chain uses TRBV6-5 and TRBJ2-1; TRBD2 agrees at 9 bases. In DNA, the CDR3 is TGTGCCAGCAGTTTAGGCGGGGGGGAACTTTACAATGAGCAGTTCTTC. Translating it yields CASSLGGGELYNEQFF.